This passage covers 16 T cell receptor beta chains from one sample sequenced in a study of blood T cell repertoires in COVID-19. Measured with immunoSEQ multiplex PCR; TCRdb has only the in-frame clones, and not every one. The sample contains 15,000 or so clones, approximately 90% of which appear only once. Material for sequencing was peripheral blood. The receptors here all came from a human donor in a cohort sampled during active COVID-19.

The chain joins TRBV2 to TRBJ1-4; 10 bases align to TRBD1. Germline V gene lookup returns CDR1 SNHLY and CDR2 FYNNEI. The CDR3 sequence is 15 residues long. V was pared by 6 bases and J by 1 base, with 2 bases of the junction left unmatched. The CDR3 protein is CASSGQGETNEKLFF. The DNA of the CDR3 is TGTGCCAGCAGCGGACAGGGGGAAACTAATGAAAAACTGTTTTTT.

V and J are TRBV3-1 (or the pseudogene TRBV3-2) and TRBJ2-2; D perhaps matches TRBD2 (5 bases). The V end was cut by 0 bases, the J end by 5 bases, with 16 bases between. The CDR3 has 17 amino acids. Germline-derived CDR1 and CDR2 are LGHDT and YNNKEL (reference sequence). DNA for the CDR3: TGTGCCAGCAGCCAAGATCCGGACTCCGTTGGAACCGGGGAGCTGTTTTTT. It codes for CASSQDPDSVGTGELFF.

This chain uses TRBV4-3 with TRBJ1-3, with TRBD1 matching 7 bases. V lost 3 bases, J lost 2 bases, and 7 bases stayed unmatched. Germline V gene sequence: CDR1 LGHNA, CDR2 YSLEER. This CDR3 spans 16 amino acids. The DNA of the CDR3 is TGCGCCAGCAGCCACGGAATAACAGGGGCTGGAAACACCATATATTTT. This gives the protein CASSHGITGAGNTIYF.

The V call is TRBV5-6, the J call TRBJ1-3; D is perhaps TRBD1 (6 bases). CDR1 and CDR2 from the germline V gene are SGHDT and YYEEEE. This CDR3 has 15 amino acids. The V gene lost 5 bases and the J gene lost 0 bases, with 12 bases spanning the gap. The CDR3 loop reads CASRPQGVSGNTIYF. Written as DNA, the CDR3 is TGTGCCAGCAGGCCACAGGGAGTCTCTGGAAACACCATATATTTT.

The chain links TRBV28 to TRBJ1-5; the D is unclear. CDR3 length equals 14 residues. Trimming cost V 2 bases and J 5 bases, with 10 bases left between them. Looked up from germline, CDR1 is MDHEN and CDR2 is SYDVKM. CDR3 sequence: CASSLGAGYQPQHF. As DNA, the CDR3 is TGTGCCAGCAGTTTAGGAGCCGGGTATCAGCCCCAGCATTTT.

Only a few counts were recorded for this clone. The gene calls are TRBV4-1 and TRBJ1-5, with no clear D. The V gene lost 4 bases and the J gene lost 1 base, with 14 bases spanning the gap. In germline, CDR1 is MGHRA, CDR2 YSYEKL. The CDR3 is 16 residues long. The chain's CDR3 is CASSPYAGVSNQPQHF. The CDR3 DNA follows: TGCGCCAGCAGCCCGTATGCCGGGGTGAGCAATCAGCCCCAGCATTTT.

This clone was counted a single time. The chain has TRBV27 and TRBJ2-7, with D maybe TRBD2 (6 bases). The CDR3 spans 15 residues. Trimming pared 3 bases from V and 3 bases from J, leaving 15 bases between. Germline CDR1 is MNHEY and CDR2 is SMNVEV (reference sequence). The CDR3: CASSFFQEGLYEQYF. In DNA form, the CDR3 reads TGTGCCAGCAGTTTTTTTCAGGAGGGCCTCTACGAGCAGTACTTC.

The chain joins TRBV11-1 to TRBJ1-1, with 7 nucleotides matching TRBD1. CDR3 length: 16 residues. The V gene end was trimmed by 5 bases and the J gene end by 5 bases; junction bases not matched to a gene: 14. Germline-derived CDR1 and CDR2 are SGHAT and FQDESV (reference sequence). For the CDR3, the DNA is TGTGCCAGCAGCCCCTTGGCGGGACAGCCTCTTACTGAAGCTTTCTTT. It is translated as CASSPLAGQPLTEAFF.

J is TRBJ2-1 and V is TRBV6-5; 11 bases fit TRBD2. Trimming removed 11 bases from V and 1 base from J; junction bases left unmatched: 7. This CDR3 spans 15 amino acids. The germline V gene has CDR1 MNHEY and CDR2 SVGAGI. The chain's CDR3 is CAVQTSGESYNEQFF. The CDR3 DNA follows: TGTGCCGTTCAGACTAGCGGGGAGTCCTACAATGAGCAGTTCTTC.

The chain uses TRBV29-1 and TRBJ2-5; D might be TRBD1 (9 bases). Trimming stripped 5 bases from V and 9 bases from J, with 19 bases between. The CDR3 extends over 13 amino acids. Germline V CDR1 and CDR2: SQVTM, ANQGSEA. CDR3 sequence reads: CSVWGQGGRPQYF. In nucleotides, the CDR3 is TGCAGCGTTTGGGGACAGGGCGGGAGGCCCCAGTACTTC.

The rearrangement joins TRBV7-2 to TRBJ2-3, with D perhaps matching TRBD2 (5 bases). The CDR3 runs 13 residues. Looked up from germline, CDR1 is SGHTA and CDR2 is FQGNSA. Trimming removed 4 bases at V and 6 bases at J, with 11 bases between. The CDR3 nucleotides are TGTGCCAGCAGCTACAGACGGACTGATACGCAGTATTTT. Translating gives CASSYRRTDTQYF.

The CDR3 region has the DNA TGTGCCAGTAGTATGGAAGCGGGTGTCTATGGCTACACCTTC. Translation: CASSMEAGVYGYTF. The genes are TRBV19 and TRBJ1-2; D gene unclear. Germline-derived CDR1 and CDR2 are LNHDA and SQIVND (reference sequence). V shed 3 bases and J shed 4 bases, with 12 bases lying between them. This CDR3 has 14 amino acids.

V is TRBV6-4 and J is TRBJ1-1; D perhaps matches TRBD1 (5 bases). V lost 6 bases to trimming and J lost 0 bases, with 14 bases between them. CDR3 length: 15 amino acids. Germline lookup yields CDR1 MRHNA and CDR2 SNTAGT. As DNA, the CDR3 is TGTGCCAGCAGGGCCCAGGGTACTCTGAACACTGAAGCTTTCTTT. It translates to CASRAQGTLNTEAFF.

The chain joins TRBV6-5 to TRBJ1-1, with D maybe TRBD1 (6 bases). Germline-derived CDR1 and CDR2 are MNHEY and SVGAGI. The CDR3 consists of 12 residues. Trimming stripped 8 bases from V and 1 base from J, with 8 bases between. The CDR3 DNA is TGTGCCAGCGGACAGAGGAACACTGAAGCTTTCTTT. Protein sequence: CASGQRNTEAFF.

This sequence joins TRBV5-5 and TRBJ2-7, with TRBD1 matching over 9 bases. V shed 4 bases, J shed 6 bases, and the junction held 11 bases outside the gene matches. The CDR3 length is 15 residues. Germline assignment: CDR1 SGHKS and CDR2 YYEKEE (reference sequence). CDR3 protein: CASSLFPGQGSEQYF. The CDR3 nucleotides read TGTGCCAGCAGCCTCTTCCCGGGACAGGGTTCCGAGCAGTACTTC. Supplemented by reference TRBV5-5 and TRBJ2-7, the full variable domain reads DAGVTQSPTHLIKTRGQQVTLRCSPISGHKSVSWYQQVLGQGPQFIFQYYEKEERGRGNFPDRFSARQFPNYSSELNVNALLLGDSALYLCASSLFPGQGSEQYFGPGTRLTVT.

The sample holds one count of this clone. The gene calls are TRBV3-1 (or the pseudogene TRBV3-2) and TRBJ1-2; D remains unclear. Germline CDR1 and CDR2: LGHDT and YNNKEL (reference sequence). V lost 1 base to trimming and J lost 5 bases, with 8 bases between them. This CDR3 spans 13 amino acids. CDR3 nucleotides: TGTGCCAGCAGCCAAGTTGGAGGGTATGGCTACACCTTC. The encoded protein is CASSQVGGYGYTF.